The clone carrying this T cell receptor (beta chain) was seen just once. Its antigen is not identified. This sample stems from a study of cytomegalovirus exposure and HLA in healthy donors. Turning to the study itself: Earlier sequencing of around 190 million T cells yielded fewer than 140 million unique TCR beta sequences.

Both 60 Vbeta primers and 13 Jbeta primers went into the PCR. The data were produced by immunoSEQ multiplex PCR, yet TCRdb's version contains in-frame clones alone and is incomplete. The table has more than 80,000 clones, roughly four fifths seen once; the top ten hold 3.5% to 4%. General study findings and limits: Among donors in an Asian-associated ancestry cluster, a later analysis reportedly found fewer N-insertions than the roughly 700-donor mean.

The sequence came from a man aged 60 to 75 in good health and CMV-seronegative. The sample consisted of PBMCs.

The CDR3, as DNA: TGTGCCAGCAGTTTCGCGGGGACAGGGCGGCGCGAGCAGTACGTC. As protein: CASSFAGTGRREQYV. The V call is TRBV28, the J call TRBJ2-7, with 9 bases matching TRBD1. Germline loops: CDR1 MDHEN, CDR2 SYDVKM. CDR3 size: 15 residues. After removal of 3 bases from V and 6 bases from J, the junction contained 9 bases not matched to a gene.